The clone carrying this TCR beta chain was observed a few times. The data belong to a study of T-cell memory formation after mild COVID-19. TCRdb fed the 5' RACE reads into MiXCR, producing one record per CDR3 protein. This sample has 300,000 to 400,000 distinct CDR3 sequences; about 13% occur once, and the top ten carry roughly 20%. After removal of 4 bases from V and 12 bases from J, the junction contained 11 bases not matched to a gene. CDR1 SGHTA and CDR2 FQGNSA come from the germline V gene. The CDR3 spans 16 residues. V gene TRBV7-2 combines with J gene TRBJ2-1; TRBD2 aligns across 14 bases. The sequenced material came from PBMCs or a T cell subset sorted from them (not recorded which). This receptor was identified in a young man who had mild COVID-19 (a few samples of this study predate the infection). Cell type and time point are not known. Here the CDR3 reads CASSWRTSGGPIVQFF. Here the CDR3 DNA reads TGTGCCAGCAGCTGGAGGACTAGCGGGGGGCCCATAGTGCAGTTCTTC.